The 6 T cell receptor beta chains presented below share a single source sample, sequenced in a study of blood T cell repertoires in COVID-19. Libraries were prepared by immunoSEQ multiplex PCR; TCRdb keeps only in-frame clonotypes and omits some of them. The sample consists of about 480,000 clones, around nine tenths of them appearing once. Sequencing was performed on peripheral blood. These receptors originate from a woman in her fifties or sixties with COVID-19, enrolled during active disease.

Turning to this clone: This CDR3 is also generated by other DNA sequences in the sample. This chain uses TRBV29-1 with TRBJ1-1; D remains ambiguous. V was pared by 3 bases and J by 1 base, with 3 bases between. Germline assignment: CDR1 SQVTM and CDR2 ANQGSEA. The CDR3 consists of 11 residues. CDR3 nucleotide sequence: TGCAGCGTTGAGCGGAACACTGAAGCTTTCTTT. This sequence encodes CSVERNTEAFF.

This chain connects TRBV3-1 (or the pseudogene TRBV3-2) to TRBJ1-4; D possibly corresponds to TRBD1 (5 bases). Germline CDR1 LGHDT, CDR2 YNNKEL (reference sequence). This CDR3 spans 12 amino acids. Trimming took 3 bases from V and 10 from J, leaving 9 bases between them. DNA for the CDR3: TGTGCCAGCAGCCAGAACGGGGGAAAACTGTTTTTT. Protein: CASSQNGGKLFF.

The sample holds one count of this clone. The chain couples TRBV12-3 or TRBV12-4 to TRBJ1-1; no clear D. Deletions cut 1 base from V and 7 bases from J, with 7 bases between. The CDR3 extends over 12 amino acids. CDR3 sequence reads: CASSLELSEAFF. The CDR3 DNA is TGTGCCAGCAGTTTAGAACTGAGTGAAGCTTTCTTT.

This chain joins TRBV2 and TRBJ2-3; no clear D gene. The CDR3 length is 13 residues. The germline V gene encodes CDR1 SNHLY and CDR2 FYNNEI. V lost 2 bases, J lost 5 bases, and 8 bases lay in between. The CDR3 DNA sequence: TGTGCCAGCAGTGAAATGGGCCTAGATACGCAGTATTTT. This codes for CASSEMGLDTQYF.

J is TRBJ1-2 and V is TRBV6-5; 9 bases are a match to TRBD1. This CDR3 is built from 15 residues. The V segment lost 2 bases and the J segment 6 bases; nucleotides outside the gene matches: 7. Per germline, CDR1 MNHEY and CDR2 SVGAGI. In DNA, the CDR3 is TGTGCCAGCAGTTACGGACAGGGGTTTCGCCATGGCTACACCTTC. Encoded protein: CASSYGQGFRHGYTF.

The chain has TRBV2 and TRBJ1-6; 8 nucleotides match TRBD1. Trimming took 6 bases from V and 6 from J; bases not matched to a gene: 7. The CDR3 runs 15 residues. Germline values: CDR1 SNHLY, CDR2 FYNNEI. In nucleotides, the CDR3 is TGTGCCAGCAGAATCGGACAGGGAGCTAATTCACCCCTCCACTTT. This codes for CASRIGQGANSPLHF.